The 17 T cell receptor beta chains reported below all come from one sample, sequenced in a study of HIV-infected patients and healthy controls. cDNA was made from approximately 500 ng RNA using alpha and beta constant primers. Using multiplexing indices, alpha and beta chain libraries were generated apart by chain-specific third strand synthesis. One entry per CDR3 protein results from TCRdb running MiXCR on the 5' RACE reads. The table has about 14,000 distinct CDR3 sequences, less than 15% seen once. Antiretroviral therapy had run roughly three months, about 14 weeks, before follow-up blood collection. The repertoire came from unfractionated whole blood and reflected all unsorted peripheral T cells. This specimen consisted of blood, obtained during antiretroviral therapy. The origin of the receptors is an adult with HIV infection. The donor label of this sample is uncertain.

The genes are TRBV7-3 and TRBJ2-3; 14 bases agree with TRBD2. J gave up 8 bases and V 5 bases, and 9 bases lay outside the gene matches. The CDR3 consists of 16 residues. Germline CDR1 is SGHTA and CDR2 is FQGTGA. CDR3 sequence: CASSTGLAGAAGTQYF. The CDR3, as DNA: TGTGCCAGCAGCACGGGACTAGCGGGAGCGGCCGGTACGCAGTATTTT.

This clonotype appeared many times. The genes are TRBV5-4 and TRBJ2-7; D unresolved. The CDR3 sequence is 13 residues long. The V gene's germline CDR1 is SGHNT and CDR2 YYREEE (reference sequence). The V end lost 0 bases, the J end lost 12 bases, and 16 bases lay between the germline ends. CDR3 loop: CASSLADGPARYF. The DNA for the CDR3 is TGTGCCAGCAGCTTGGCGGATGGGCCTGCGCGGTACTTC.

This clonotype was counted ten times or more. The chain recombines TRBV20-1 with TRBJ1-5, with 7 bases matching TRBD1. V dropped 1 base and J dropped 6; count of bases not matched to a gene: 6. CDR3 length equals 14 residues. Germline V gene sequence: CDR1 DFQATT, CDR2 SNEGSKA (reference sequence). Here the CDR3 reads CSARAQGGSQPQHF. Here the CDR3 DNA reads TGCAGTGCTAGAGCCCAGGGGGGCAGTCAGCCCCAGCATTTT.

This clonotype has ten or more counts. This chain connects TRBV27 to TRBJ2-1; 7 bases map to TRBD1. The germline CDR1 and CDR2 sequences are MNHEY and SMNVEV (reference sequence). This CDR3 has 16 residues. The V segment lost 6 bases and the J segment 0 bases; nucleotides outside the gene matches: 8. The CDR3 DNA follows: TGTGCCAGCAGAACGACAGGGTCAAGCTCCTACAATGAGCAGTTCTTC. Translated, it gives CASRTTGSSSYNEQFF.

In this sample, this clonotype is large. This chain connects TRBV2 to TRBJ1-3; perhaps TRBD1 as D (6 bases). In germline, CDR1 is SNHLY, CDR2 FYNNEI. CDR3 size: 16 residues. V dropped 5 bases and J dropped 0 bases, with 14 bases sitting between them. This chain's CDR3 is CASSLTDSYSGNTIYF. The CDR3 DNA follows: TGTGCCAGCAGTCTAACGGACAGCTACTCTGGAAACACCATATATTTT.

J is TRBJ2-1 and V is TRBV20-1; 10 nucleotides align to TRBD2. V was clipped by 0 bases and J by 3 bases; unmatched bases: 14. Germline V gene data show CDR1 as DFQATT and CDR2 as SNEGSKA (reference sequence). The CDR3 consists of 19 residues. The CDR3 here is CSARDSGTSDQKGYNEQFF. The CDR3 nucleotides read TGCAGTGCTAGAGATTCAGGGACTAGCGACCAAAAAGGCTACAATGAGCAGTTCTTC.

This chain links TRBV6-5 with TRBJ2-7; 8 bases map to TRBD2. CDR1 is MNHEY, CDR2 SVGAGI, per germline. This CDR3 region has 16 residues. V gave up 5 bases and J gave up 1 base; unmatched junction bases: 10. CDR3 DNA: TGTGCCAGCAGTAACCTAGCGGGCGGGTCTTCCTACGAGCAGTACTTC. It translates to CASSNLAGGSSYEQYF.

This clonotype was counted at least ten times. The genes are TRBV6-2 or TRBV6-3 and TRBJ1-2; 11 nucleotides match TRBD1. J lost 8 bases, V lost 6 bases, and 5 bases had no gene match. The CDR3 has 13 residues. From germline, CDR1 is MNHEY and CDR2 SVGEGT. CDR3 residues: CASRSGTGGGYTF. CDR3 coding DNA: TGTGCCAGCAGGTCCGGGACAGGGGGAGGCTACACCTTC.

This clonotype showed up many times. V gene TRBV29-1 combines with J gene TRBJ2-5; D call uncertain. In germline, CDR1 is SQVTM, CDR2 ANQGSEA. CDR3 length: 14 amino acids. V was clipped by 3 bases and J by 3 bases, with 14 bases between them. For the CDR3, the DNA is TGCAGCGTTGAGATACCGTCCACCAAAGAGACCCAGTACTTC. Amino acid sequence: CSVEIPSTKETQYF.

The rearrangement joins TRBV28 to TRBJ2-7; D tentatively fits TRBD1 or TRBD2 (5 bases each). There are 15 residues in the CDR3. Germline V gene sequence: CDR1 MDHEN, CDR2 SYDVKM. The V end lost 5 bases, the J end lost 2 bases, and 16 bases lay between the germline ends. The CDR3 region is CASSATGTATYEQYF. CDR3 nucleotides: TGTGCCAGCAGTGCGACCGGGACGGCAACCTACGAGCAGTACTTC.

J is TRBJ1-1 and V is TRBV28; no reliable D call. From germline, CDR1 is MDHEN and CDR2 SYDVKM. The ends were cut back, 6 bases at V and 1 base at J, with 12 bases in the middle. CDR3 length: 14 amino acids. The CDR3 spells CASRPYATNTEAFF. The DNA of the CDR3 is TGTGCCAGCAGACCCTACGCCACGAACACTGAAGCTTTCTTT.

The table lists this clonotype with a few counts. The rearrangement uses TRBV5-4 and TRBJ2-7; D uncertain. The CDR3 consists of 12 residues. V gave up 3 bases and J gave up 2 bases, with 6 bases separating them. CDR1 is SGHNT and CDR2 is YYREEE in the germline V gene (reference sequence). CDR3 coding DNA: TGTGCCAGCAGCTCCTCCACCTACGAGCAGTACTTC. Amino acids: CASSSSTYEQYF.

This clonotype was found many times. The V call is TRBV12-3 or TRBV12-4, the J call TRBJ2-7; D may correspond to TRBD1 or TRBD2 (5 bases each). V was shortened by 5 bases and J by 5 bases, with 19 bases between the two germline ends. This CDR3 spans 15 amino acids. CDR3 residues: CASSPSPHGAHEQYF. DNA for the CDR3: TGTGCCAGCAGTCCCTCCCCCCACGGGGCCCACGAGCAGTACTTC.

This clonotype has a count of ten or more. V gene TRBV10-2 combines with J gene TRBJ1-1, with D unresolved. The CDR3 length is 14 residues. Germline-derived CDR1 and CDR2 are WSHSY and SAAADI. The V and J ends lost 6 bases and 0 bases respectively, with 11 bases between them. CDR3 in DNA: TGCGCCAGCAGAAAAGGGTCCATGAACACTGAAGCTTTCTTT. Its protein is CASRKGSMNTEAFF.

This clonotype was picked up many times. This rearrangement joins TRBV29-1 to TRBJ2-1; D is unresolved. V was trimmed by 4 bases and J by 0 bases, leaving 13 bases between them. This CDR3 region has 15 residues. Germline V lookup: CDR1 SQVTM, CDR2 ANQGSEA. The CDR3 region is CSVAPATRSYNEQFF. For the CDR3, the DNA is TGCAGCGTTGCTCCGGCAACTCGCTCCTACAATGAGCAGTTCTTC.

This clonotype was counted at least ten times. The J gene is TRBJ2-7, the V gene TRBV7-9; 8 positions match TRBD1. J lost 2 bases, V lost 5 bases, and 11 bases had no gene match. This CDR3 region has 16 residues. The germline CDR1 and CDR2 sequences are SEHNR and FQNEAQ (reference sequence). The CDR3, as DNA: TGTGCCAGCAGCCCGACCGGGACAGGACGAGCCTACGAGCAGTACTTC. Its protein is CASSPTGTGRAYEQYF.

This clonotype was seen ten or more times. The V call is TRBV18, the J call TRBJ2-3; D not resolved. Germline values: CDR1 KGHSH, CDR2 LQKENI. The CDR3 spans 16 residues. Between the trimmed V and J ends, which lost 3 bases and 0 bases, there was a span of 13 bases. Here the CDR3 DNA reads TGTGCCAGCTCACCCGGCTTCGCGTCTAGCACAGATACGCAGTATTTT. Its protein product is CASSPGFASSTDTQYF.